This section outlines one T cell receptor beta chain sequence together with its context. The data were obtained in a study of T cells in Graves' hyperthyroidism and ophthalmopathy. RNA transcripts yielded amplified TCR beta CDR3 regions. Using the HTBI primer set, a first-round RT-PCR was run on the TCR CDR3. TCRdb used MiXCR to reprocess the multiplex PCR reads, holding one entry per CDR3 protein. The table shows roughly 250,000 distinct CDR3 sequences, with just over 14% occurring only once. V was cut by 7 bases and J by 8 bases, with 11 bases left in between. This CDR3 is built from 11 residues. Germline V CDR1 and CDR2: MDHEN, SYDVKM.

The sequenced sample consisted of blood. The V call is TRBV28, the J call TRBJ1-2; D call uncertain. The sequence derives from a woman in her 40s with Graves' hyperthyroidism that later progressed to Graves' ophthalmopathy. The CDR3 sequence is CASTVGSGYTF. DNA of the CDR3: TGTGCCAGCACTGTAGGGAGCGGCTACACCTTC.